This TCR beta chain is from a study of blood T cell repertoires in COVID-19. Overall study context: Samples came from the United States, Italy and Spain, spanning acute and convalescent COVID-19. Sources were T cells, B-cell-depleted T cells, or PBMCs; the material itself was cDNA or gDNA.

V lost 2 bases, J lost 1 base, and 4 bases stayed unmatched. The CDR3 totals 16 residues. CDR1 and CDR2 (germline): SGHRS, YFSETQ. In the original workflow: Amplification of reference gene primers was used by the study to estimate nucleated cell counts. This table comes from immunoSEQ multiplex PCR, and its TCRdb copy is limited to in-frame clones, with some not included. V, J and clone size were drawn from that table, and D and trimming were deduced from the DNA. The sample consists of 9,500 to 13,000 clones, over 70% of them appearing once. The sample taken for sequencing was peripheral blood. The TCR sequence derives from a human donor in a cohort sampled during active COVID-19. The chain uses TRBV5-1 and TRBJ1-3, with 9 bases fitting TRBD1. CDR3 loop: CASSFFGQGSGNTIYF. CDR3 nucleotides: TGCGCCAGCAGCTTTTTCGGACAGGGGTCTGGAAACACCATATATTTT.